A single sample gave rise to the 9 T cell receptor beta chains below, sequenced in a study of cytomegalovirus exposure and HLA in healthy donors. Assay: immunoSEQ multiplex PCR; the TCRdb copy retains only in-frame clones and omits some. The repertoire holds 190,000 or so clones, 65% to 85% seen once, with 2.8% in the top ten. Material: PBMCs. The receptors originated from a woman aged 18-29 years in good health and CMV-seropositive.

The J gene is TRBJ2-1, the V gene TRBV5-1, with 10 bases fitting TRBD1. The CDR3 runs 16 residues. In germline, CDR1 is SGHRS, CDR2 YFSETQ. V shed 3 bases and J 6 bases; nucleotides not matched to a gene: 9. CDR3 sequence reads: CASSSPLTGGPNEQFF. The CDR3, as DNA: TGCGCCAGCAGCTCGCCACTGACAGGGGGCCCCAATGAGCAGTTCTTC.

The genes are TRBV7-9 and TRBJ2-7; TRBD1 matches 8 bases. Germline lookup yields CDR1 SEHNR and CDR2 FQNEAQ (reference sequence). V trimming: 4 bases; J trimming: 4 bases; junction bases outside the gene matches: 12. This CDR3 is 16 amino acids long. CDR3 amino acids: CASSSTGTGLRYEQYF. The CDR3 region has the DNA TGTGCCAGCAGCTCCACCGGGACAGGCTTACGGTACGAGCAGTACTTC.

The genes are TRBV7-8 and TRBJ1-4; D unclear. The CDR3 sequence is 14 residues long. V lost 1 base, J lost 9 bases, and 12 bases lay in between. Germline V gene sequence: CDR1 SGHVS, CDR2 FQNEAQ. The CDR3 here is CASSLEGSGKKLFF. In DNA, the CDR3 is TGTGCCAGCAGCTTAGAAGGCTCCGGGAAAAAACTGTTTTTT.

J is TRBJ1-1 and V is TRBV7-2; D is uncertain. Germline CDR1 reads SGHTA; CDR2 reads FQGNSA. The V end lost 3 bases, the J end lost 11 bases, and 25 bases lay between the germline ends. CDR3 length: 16 residues. The CDR3 here is CASSFPGSWGLRAAFF. The CDR3 region has the DNA TGTGCCAGCAGCTTTCCCGGGTCATGGGGATTGAGGGCCGCTTTCTTT.

This clone was recorded only once. The chain is built from TRBV7-6 and TRBJ1-3, with 7 bases aligning to TRBD1. V lost 6 bases, J lost 3 bases, and 17 bases stayed unmatched. Germline V CDR1 and CDR2: SGHVS, FNYEAQ. This CDR3 has 18 amino acids. Written as DNA, the CDR3 is TGTGCCAGCAGTTTACCGAGGGATGAGGGGGCATTTGGAAACACCATATATTTT. Its protein is CASSLPRDEGAFGNTIYF.

The rearrangement links TRBV14 to TRBJ1-1, with a possible D match to TRBD1 (5 bases). The V end was cut by 0 bases, the J end by 4 bases, with 18 bases between. CDR1 is SGHDN, CDR2 FVKESK, per germline. The CDR3 is 17 residues long. The CDR3 nucleotides are TGTGCCAGCAGCCAAGAAGCATTAGGGGCCGGATCCACTGAAGCTTTCTTT. Encoded protein: CASSQEALGAGSTEAFF.

The rearrangement links TRBV15 to TRBJ2-3, with a tentative D call TRBD1 (5 bases). The germline V gene has CDR1 LNHNV and CDR2 YYDKDF (reference sequence). This CDR3 is built from 16 residues. The V end lost 0 bases, the J end lost 4 bases, and 14 bases lay between the germline ends. The CDR3 DNA reads as TGTGCCACCAGCAGAGATCTGGCCCAAGGGGCAGATACGCAGTATTTT. It encodes CATSRDLAQGADTQYF. The full variable domain, rest sourced from reference TRBV15 and TRBJ2-3, is DAMVIQNPRYQVTQFGKPVTLSCSQTLNHNVMYWYQQKSSQAPKLLFHYYDKDFNNEADTPDNFQSRRPNTSFCFLDIRSPGLGDTAMYLCATSRDLAQGADTQYFGPGTRLTVL.

The CDR3 bases are TGTGCCAGCAGCCTACAGGGGGCGGGAAACACCATATATTTT. Translating it yields CASSLQGAGNTIYF. The chain couples TRBV5-4 to TRBJ1-3, with 9 bases fitting TRBD1. This CDR3 contains 14 residues. Per the germline V gene, CDR1 is SGHNT and CDR2 is YYREEE (reference sequence). The V and J ends lost 4 bases and 4 bases, in that order; junction bases with no gene match: 3.

The chain links TRBV6-5 to TRBJ2-7; 8 bases are shared with TRBD1. V was pared by 6 bases and J by 3 bases, with 10 bases of the junction left unmatched. This CDR3 comprises 15 residues. Germline assignment: CDR1 MNHEY and CDR2 SVGAGI. Here the CDR3 reads CASSHTGTGRYEQYF. The CDR3 nucleotides read TGTGCCAGCAGCCACACCGGGACAGGTCGCTACGAGCAGTACTTC.